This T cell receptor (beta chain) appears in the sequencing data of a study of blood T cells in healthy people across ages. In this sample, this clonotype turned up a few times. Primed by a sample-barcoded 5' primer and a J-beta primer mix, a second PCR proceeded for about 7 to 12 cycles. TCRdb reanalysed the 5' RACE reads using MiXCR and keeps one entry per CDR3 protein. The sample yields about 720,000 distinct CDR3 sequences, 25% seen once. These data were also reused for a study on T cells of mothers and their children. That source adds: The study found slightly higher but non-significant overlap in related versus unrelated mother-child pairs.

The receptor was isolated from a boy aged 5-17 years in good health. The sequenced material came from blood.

The CDR3 DNA reads as TGTGCCACGCAGCGGGAGGGCTGGATCAATGAGCAGTTCTTC. Amino acid sequence: CATQREGWINEQFF. The chain joins TRBV19 to TRBJ2-1; TRBD2 aligns across 10 bases. The germline V gene has CDR1 LNHDA and CDR2 SQIVND (reference sequence). Trimming took 10 bases from V and 6 from J; bases not matched to a gene: 9. The CDR3 is 14 amino acids.